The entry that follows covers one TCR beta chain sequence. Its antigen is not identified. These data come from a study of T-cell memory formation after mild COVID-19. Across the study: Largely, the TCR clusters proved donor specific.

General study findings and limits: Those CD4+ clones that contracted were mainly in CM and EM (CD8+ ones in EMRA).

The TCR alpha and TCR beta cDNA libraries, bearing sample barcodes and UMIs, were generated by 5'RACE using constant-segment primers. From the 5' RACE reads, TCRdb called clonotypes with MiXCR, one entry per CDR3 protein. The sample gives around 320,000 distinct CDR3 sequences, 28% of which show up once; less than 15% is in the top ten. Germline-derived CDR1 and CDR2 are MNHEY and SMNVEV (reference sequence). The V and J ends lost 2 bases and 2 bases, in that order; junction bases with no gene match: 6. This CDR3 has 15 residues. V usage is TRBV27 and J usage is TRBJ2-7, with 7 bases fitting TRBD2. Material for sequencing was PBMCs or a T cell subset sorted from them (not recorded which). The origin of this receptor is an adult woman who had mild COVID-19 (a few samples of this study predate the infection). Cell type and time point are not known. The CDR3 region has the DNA TGTGCCAGCAGTTTAGGGGGGGACCGTACCTACGAGCAGTACTTC. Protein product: CASSLGGDRTYEQYF.